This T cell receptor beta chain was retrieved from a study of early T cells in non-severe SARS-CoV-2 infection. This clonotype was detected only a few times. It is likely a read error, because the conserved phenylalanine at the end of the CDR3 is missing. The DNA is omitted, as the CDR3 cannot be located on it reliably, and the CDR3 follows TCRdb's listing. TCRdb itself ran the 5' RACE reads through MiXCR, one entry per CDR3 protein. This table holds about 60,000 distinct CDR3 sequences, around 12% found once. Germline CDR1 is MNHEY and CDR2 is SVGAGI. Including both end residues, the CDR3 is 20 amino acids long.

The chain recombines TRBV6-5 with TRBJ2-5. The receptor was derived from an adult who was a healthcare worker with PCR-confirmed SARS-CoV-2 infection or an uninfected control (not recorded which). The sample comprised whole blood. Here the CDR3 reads CASSYMLMTDTCTFIFAKLR.